These 32 T cell receptor beta chains were sequenced from one sample in a study of siplizumab effects on memory and regulatory T cells. Measured with immunoSEQ multiplex PCR; TCRdb has only the in-frame clones, and not every one. The table shows 45,000 to 60,000 clones, with about 88% occurring only once. Sequences were obtained from naive CD8+ T cells sorted from blood. These receptor sequences come from a human donor in good health.

In regard to this clone: Mismatch with germline at one junction end may stem from a read error. The chain links TRBV7-7 to TRBJ2-1; 13 positions match TRBD2. This CDR3 is 15 amino acids long. CDR1 is SSHAT and CDR2 is FNYEAQ in the germline V gene (reference sequence). The CDR3 region is CASSHGTSGINEQFF. DNA for the CDR3: TGTGCTAGCAGCCACGGGACTAGCGGGATCAATGAGCAGTTCTTC.

The chain carries TRBV19 and TRBJ2-2, with TRBD1 matching over 10 bases. This CDR3 comprises 15 residues. Germline trimming cut 7 bases from V and 6 bases from J; bases unmatched to any gene: 8. CDR1 and CDR2 (germline): LNHDA, SQIVND (reference sequence). The CDR3 sequence is CASIQGQGSAGELFF. CDR3 DNA: TGTGCCAGTATTCAGGGACAGGGGAGCGCCGGGGAGCTGTTTTTT.

This rearrangement joins TRBV7-8 to TRBJ2-1, with D maybe TRBD2 (5 bases). There are 20 residues in the CDR3. The germline gives CDR1 SGHVS, CDR2 FQNEAQ. V lost 11 bases to trimming and J lost 6 bases, with 38 bases between them. CDR3 nucleotides: TGTGCCTCCCTTGACCTAGATGATTTTGATGTACGGGAAATAAGCAATGAGCAGTTCTTC. Residues: CASLDLDDFDVREISNEQFF.

CDR3 region: CASSFGTSVPRNEQFF. The DNA of the CDR3 is TGTGCCAGCAGCTTTGGGACTAGCGTGCCTAGGAATGAGCAGTTCTTC. The chain couples TRBV5-4 to TRBJ2-1; 10 bases match TRBD2. This CDR3 contains 16 residues. V was pared by 2 bases and J by 7 bases, with 9 bases of the junction left unmatched. Per germline, CDR1 SGHNT and CDR2 YYREEE (reference sequence).

The count of this clone is one. The chain recombines TRBV19 with TRBJ2-1; 7 bases are a match to TRBD2. From germline, CDR1 is LNHDA and CDR2 SQIVND (reference sequence). The V segment lost 5 bases and the J segment 3 bases; nucleotides outside the gene matches: 7. The CDR3 sequence is 15 residues long. In DNA form, the CDR3 reads TGTGCCAGTAGTCCCACCCCTAGCGGCTACAATGAGCAGTTCTTC. This codes for CASSPTPSGYNEQFF.

The chain employs TRBV5-1 and TRBJ2-2; the D is unclear. V was shortened by 1 base and J by 0 bases, with 16 bases between the two germline ends. CDR3 length: 18 amino acids. Germline CDR1 SGHRS, CDR2 YFSETQ. The CDR3 here is CASSLNRYLSPNTGELFF. In nucleotides, the CDR3 is TGCGCCAGCAGCTTGAACCGATACCTCAGCCCGAACACCGGGGAGCTGTTTTTT.

This chain connects TRBV5-6 to TRBJ2-5; D perhaps matches TRBD1 (6 bases). The length of the CDR3 is 12 residues. Trimming left V 2 bases short and J 4 bases short, with 6 bases between. Germline assignment: CDR1 SGHDT and CDR2 YYEEEE. DNA of the CDR3: TGTGCCAGCAGCTTACAGGGAGAGACCCAGTACTTC. This encodes CASSLQGETQYF.

CDR3 coding DNA: TGCGCCAGCAGCTTGTTACAAATTACAGACAATGAGCAGTTCTTC. Residues: CASSLLQITDNEQFF. The chain has TRBV5-1 and TRBJ2-1; D is unresolved. Trimming pared 1 base from V and 5 bases from J, leaving 13 bases between. From germline, CDR1 is SGHRS and CDR2 YFSETQ. The CDR3 is made up of 15 amino acids. Looking up the rest from reference TRBV5-1 and TRBJ2-1 gives the full variable domain: KAGVTQTPRYLIKTRGQQVTLSCSPISGHRSVSWYQQTPGQGLQFLFEYFSETQRNKGNFPGRFSGRQFSNSRSEMNVSTLELGDSALYLCASSLLQITDNEQFFGPGTRLTVL.

V is TRBV7-9 and J is TRBJ2-7; tentatively, D is TRBD1 (6 bases). The V gene's germline CDR1 is SEHNR and CDR2 FQNEAQ (reference sequence). This CDR3 is built from 14 residues. Trimming removed 8 bases from V and 4 bases from J, with 18 bases in between. CDR3 residues: CASSEWGLTYEQYF. CDR3 in DNA: TGTGCCAGCTCCGAGTGGGGGCTCACGTACGAGCAGTACTTC.

The V gene is TRBV6-5, the J gene TRBJ2-3; D is perhaps TRBD2 (5 bases). There are 14 residues in the CDR3. The germline gives CDR1 MNHEY, CDR2 SVGAGI. Deletions cut 7 bases from V and 5 bases from J, with 16 bases between. CDR3 protein: CASTLIWTGDTQYF. CDR3 nucleotide sequence: TGTGCCAGCACCTTGATTTGGACTGGAGATACGCAGTATTTT.

This chain joins TRBV7-3 and TRBJ2-1; no reliable D call. The CDR3 loop spans 15 amino acids. Germline values: CDR1 SGHTA, CDR2 FQGTGA. Trimming took off 6 bases at V and 3 bases at J, with 15 bases between the two ends. CDR3 region: CASSENGINYNEQFF. CDR3 DNA: TGTGCCAGCAGTGAGAACGGAATCAACTACAATGAGCAGTTCTTC.

V is TRBV7-8 and J is TRBJ1-1; D not resolved. Germline V CDR1 and CDR2: SGHVS, FQNEAQ. This CDR3 is 18 amino acids long. The V end lost 1 base, the J end lost 3 bases, and 21 bases lay between the germline ends. CDR3: CASSLGAEWGFYDTEAFF. The DNA of the CDR3 is TGTGCCAGCAGCTTAGGGGCCGAGTGGGGTTTTTACGACACTGAAGCTTTCTTT.

This clone occurred once. This chain links TRBV4-1 with TRBJ1-1; weak D call: TRBD1 (5 bases). CDR1 is MGHRA, CDR2 YSYEKL, per germline. The CDR3 is made up of 15 amino acids. The V and J ends lost 1 base and 1 base respectively, with 10 bases between them. The CDR3 here is CASSQALGANTEAFF. The CDR3 nucleotides read TGCGCCAGCAGCCAAGCGTTAGGGGCGAACACTGAAGCTTTCTTT.

The chain employs TRBV28 and TRBJ1-1; D ambiguous. The length of the CDR3 is 15 residues. Trimming took 3 bases from V and 0 from J, leaving 11 bases between them. CDR1 is MDHEN and CDR2 is SYDVKM in the germline V gene. CDR3 coding DNA: TGTGCCAGCAGTTTGTCCCGTATAATGAACACTGAAGCTTTCTTT. It translates to CASSLSRIMNTEAFF.

This CDR3 reads CASSLGLAAGYNEQFF. The CDR3 region has the DNA TGTGCCAGTAGTCTGGGACTAGCGGCCGGCTACAATGAGCAGTTCTTC. The chain has TRBV19 and TRBJ2-1; 11 bases are a match to TRBD2. Trimming took 5 bases from V and 3 from J; bases not matched to a gene: 6. The CDR3 length is 16 residues. Germline V gene sequence: CDR1 LNHDA, CDR2 SQIVND (reference sequence).

This chain connects TRBV6-5 to TRBJ2-3; D call uncertain. Trimming removed 6 bases at V and 4 bases at J, with 11 bases between. Germline CDR1 is MNHEY and CDR2 is SVGAGI. The CDR3 is 13 amino acids. CDR3 in DNA: TGTGCCAGCAGGCGCTTCTTGGCAGATACGCAGTATTTT. Protein product: CASRRFLADTQYF.

The chain uses TRBV15 and TRBJ2-1; no clear D gene. This CDR3 spans 12 amino acids. With 9 bases removed from V and 2 bases from J, the gap between germline ends came to 8 bases. The germline CDR1 and CDR2 sequences are LNHNV and YYDKDF (reference sequence). Written as DNA, the CDR3 is TGTGCCACAGGGCCTACCTACAATGAGCAGTTCTTC. This translates into CATGPTYNEQFF.

The chain joins TRBV27 to TRBJ2-7; a possible D gene is TRBD2 (7 bases). CDR3 size: 14 residues. V was shortened by 1 base and J by 7 bases, with 14 bases between the two germline ends. CDR1 is MNHEY and CDR2 is SMNVEV in the germline V gene (reference sequence). The CDR3 spells CASSLFGGADEQYF. Here the CDR3 DNA reads TGTGCCAGCAGTTTATTTGGGGGGGCGGATGAGCAGTACTTC.

The V call is TRBV11-3, the J call TRBJ1-1; D not resolved. Trimming left V 5 bases short and J 8 bases short, with 15 bases between. Germline V gene sequence: CDR1 SGHNT, CDR2 YENEEA. CDR3 length equals 13 residues. The CDR3 sequence: CASSGYGIGEAFF. The DNA of the CDR3 is TGTGCCAGCAGCGGGTATGGGATCGGGGAAGCTTTCTTT.

The CDR3 DNA sequence: TGTGCCAGCAGCTTATATCGCGGGGGGGCTTATAATGAGCAGTTCTTC. This encodes CASSLYRGGAYNEQFF. The rearrangement links TRBV7-9 to TRBJ2-1, with TRBD2 identical over 9 bases. Germline values: CDR1 SEHNR, CDR2 FQNEAQ (reference sequence). V gave up 2 bases and J gave up 7 bases; unmatched junction bases: 9. The CDR3 runs 16 residues.

The rearrangement links TRBV29-1 to TRBJ1-2; D may be TRBD1 (5 bases). The CDR3 has 13 amino acids. The ends were cut back, 7 bases at V and 6 bases at J, with 18 bases in the middle. Germline V gives CDR1 SQVTM, CDR2 ANQGSEA. The CDR3 DNA follows: TGCAGCGGTGACTCCCAGGGAGCGGATGGCTACACCTTC. It yields the protein CSGDSQGADGYTF.

The chain couples TRBV27 to TRBJ2-7, with D possibly TRBD2 on 7 matching bases. The CDR3 has 15 amino acids. CDR1 MNHEY and CDR2 SMNVEV come from the germline V gene (reference sequence). V lost 5 bases and J 4 bases, leaving 18 bases between the germline ends. The CDR3 is CASSPTGGFSYEQYF. The CDR3 DNA is TGTGCCAGCAGTCCGACGGGGGGCTTTTCATACGAGCAGTACTTC.

The sample holds a few counts of this clone. The genes are TRBV10-2 and TRBJ2-1; tentatively, D is TRBD2 (5 bases). Germline loops: CDR1 WSHSY, CDR2 SAAADI. This CDR3 has 13 amino acids. Trimming shortened V by 3 bases and J by 7 bases, and 10 bases separated the two germline ends. The CDR3 loop is CASSEGGPNEQFF. CDR3 DNA sequence: TGCGCCAGCAGTGAAGGCGGGCCTAATGAGCAGTTCTTC.

CDR3 in amino acids: CASSPGLAGDTDTQYF. CDR3 DNA sequence: TGTGCCAGCAGCCCTGGACTAGCGGGGGACACAGATACGCAGTATTTT. The rearrangement joins TRBV5-6 to TRBJ2-3; 13 nucleotides agree with TRBD2. CDR3 size: 16 residues. V shed 4 bases, J shed 2 bases, and the junction held 4 bases outside the gene matches. Germline-derived CDR1 and CDR2 are SGHDT and YYEEEE.

The chain has TRBV7-6 and TRBJ2-7; D is undetermined. From germline, CDR1 is SGHVS and CDR2 FNYEAQ. The V end was cut by 1 base, the J end by 3 bases, with 13 bases between. This CDR3 has 15 amino acids. CDR3 in amino acids: CASSLVLGSSYEQYF. CDR3 nucleotides: TGTGCCAGCAGCTTAGTTCTGGGGTCTAGCTACGAGCAGTACTTC.

Note on this clone: Other DNA sequences in the same sample also yield this CDR3. J is TRBJ2-7 and V is TRBV7-9; no firm D call. CDR1 and CDR2 from the germline V gene are SEHNR and FQNEAQ (reference sequence). Deletions cut 2 bases from V and 2 bases from J, with 7 bases between. This CDR3 is 13 amino acids long. The CDR3 coding sequence is TGTGCCAGCAGCTTACCAGGTGCCTACGAGCAGTACTTC. Amino acids: CASSLPGAYEQYF.

The chain employs TRBV6-6 and TRBJ1-1; D remains unclear. In germline, CDR1 is MNHNY, CDR2 SVGAGI (reference sequence). V gave up 6 bases and J gave up 7 bases, with 9 bases separating them. The CDR3 covers 11 residues. This CDR3 reads CASSESIEAFF. The DNA for the CDR3 is TGTGCCAGCAGCGAGTCTATTGAAGCTTTCTTT.

This clone was counted a single time. One junction end does not reproduce the germline sequence, and a read error may be involved. The gene calls are TRBV7-6 and TRBJ2-7; 7 nucleotides match TRBD1. Germline V lookup: CDR1 SGHVS, CDR2 FNYEAQ. This CDR3 spans 14 amino acids. The CDR3 region is CAGSLGTEDYEQYF. In DNA, the CDR3 is TGTGCCGGCAGCTTAGGGACAGAAGACTACGAGCAGTACTTC.

The V call is TRBV29-1, the J call TRBJ2-7, with D hard to call. CDR1 SQVTM and CDR2 ANQGSEA come from the germline V gene. Trimming pared 4 bases from V and 3 bases from J, leaving 4 bases between. The CDR3 runs 10 residues. The CDR3 sequence is CSVVIYEQYF. Written as DNA, the CDR3 is TGCAGCGTTGTCATCTACGAGCAGTACTTC.

The chain combines TRBV5-1 with TRBJ2-5, with no clear D. The germline gives CDR1 SGHRS, CDR2 YFSETQ. CDR3 length equals 13 residues. Trimming stripped 4 bases from V and 4 bases from J, with 11 bases between. The chain's CDR3 is CASSLGSGETQYF. The CDR3 nucleotides are TGCGCCAGCAGCCTTGGGTCTGGAGAGACCCAGTACTTC.

This clone has just one count. The gene calls are TRBV25-1 and TRBJ1-1; 11 bases are shared with TRBD1. In germline, CDR1 is MGHDK, CDR2 SYGVNS. This CDR3 has 15 residues. Trimming removed 6 bases from V and 5 bases from J; junction bases left unmatched: 8. CDR3: CASRVGTGGRTEAFF. The DNA of the CDR3 is TGTGCCAGCAGGGTGGGGACAGGGGGACGAACTGAAGCTTTCTTT.

The rearrangement links TRBV5-5 to TRBJ1-3; the D gene is possibly TRBD1 (5 bases). Germline V gene lookup returns CDR1 SGHKS and CDR2 YYEKEE (reference sequence). V was pared by 3 bases and J by 1 base, with 11 bases between. This CDR3 spans 15 amino acids. The CDR3 DNA reads TGTGCCAGCAGCTATGGCCCAGGGTCTGGAAACACCATATATTTT. Its protein product is CASSYGPGSGNTIYF.